The present T cell receptor (beta chain) was sequenced within a study of graft-versus-host responses after intestinal transplantation. Sequencing was performed with immunoSEQ multiplex PCR; in TCRdb, only in-frame clones are kept and a portion is missing. The table lists 75,000 to 100,000 clones, 83% of them singletons. Germline CDR1 and CDR2: MNHNS and SASEGT. V trimming: 3 bases; J trimming: 4 bases; junction bases outside the gene matches: 12. The CDR3 totals 17 residues. As to this clone: Its specificity is unknown.

This sequence originates from a human donor who received an intestinal transplant. The chain uses TRBV6-1 and TRBJ1-2; 9 nucleotides agree with TRBD1. The sequencing here drew on unstimulated CD8+ T cells sorted from spleen or lymph node cells, taken before intestinal transplant. The CDR3 coding sequence is TGTGCCAGCAGTGAGGAGCCGGGACAGGGCGGAATCTATGGCTACACCTTC. This codes for CASSEEPGQGGIYGYTF.